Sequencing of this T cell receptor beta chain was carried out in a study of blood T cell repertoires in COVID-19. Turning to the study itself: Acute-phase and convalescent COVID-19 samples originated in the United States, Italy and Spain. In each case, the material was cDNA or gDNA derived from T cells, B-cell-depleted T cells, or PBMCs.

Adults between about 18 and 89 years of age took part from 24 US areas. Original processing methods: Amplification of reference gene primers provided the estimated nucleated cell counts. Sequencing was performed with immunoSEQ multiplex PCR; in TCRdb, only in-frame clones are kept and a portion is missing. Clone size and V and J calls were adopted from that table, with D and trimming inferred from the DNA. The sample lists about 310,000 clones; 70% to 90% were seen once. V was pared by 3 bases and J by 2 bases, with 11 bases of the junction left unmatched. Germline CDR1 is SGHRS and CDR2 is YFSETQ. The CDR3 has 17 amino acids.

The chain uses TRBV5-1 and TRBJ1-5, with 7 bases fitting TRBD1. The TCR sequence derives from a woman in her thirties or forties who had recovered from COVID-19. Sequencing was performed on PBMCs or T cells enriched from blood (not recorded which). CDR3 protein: CASSYNPGTVGNQPQHF. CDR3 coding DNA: TGCGCCAGCAGCTACAACCCCGGGACAGTCGGCAATCAGCCCCAGCATTTT.